These T cell receptor beta chains were read from a single sample in a study of shared clonotypes between healthy human individuals. The repertoire was sequenced with immunoSEQ multiplex PCR; TCRdb's copy has only in-frame clones and lacks some. This sample carries roughly 700,000 clones, around 72% of them seen once, and the ten largest clones take less than 2%. Sequenced input: memory CD4+ T cells sorted from blood. The receptors were sampled from a woman in her twenties or thirties in good health. The CDR3 runs from the conserved cysteine through the conserved F or W. The order of the fields is J gene, CDR3 length, clone size, D gene, V gene, CDR3 DNA, CDR3 protein. The D gene is left open where the match is weak. Some rows have no size entry. The others give once, few or many, or a class for an expanded clone.

TRBJ1-4 17 NA NA TRBV11-2 TGTGCCAGCAGCTTAGCGCTGTTGTCAGCAACTAATGAAAAACTGTTTTTT CASSLALLSATNEKLFF
TRBJ1-5 14 NA NA TRBV7-8 TGTGCCAGCAGCTCAAACGGACACAATCAGCCCCAGCATTTT CASSSNGHNQPQHF
TRBJ1-2 15 NA NA TRBV5-8 TGTGCCAGCAGCTTAATGCAGGGAGCTAACTATGGCTACACCTTC CASSLMQGANYGYTF
TRBJ2-5 18 NA NA TRBV5-1 TGCGCCAGCAGCTTGGCAGGGTGGCAGGGTTGGGAAGGAGAGACCCAGTACTTC CASSLAGWQGWEGETQYF
TRBJ2-5 14 NA NA TRBV28 TGTGCCAGCAGCTTCGCGGGACTGAAAGAGACCCAGTACTTC CASSFAGLKETQYF
TRBJ1-4 13 once NA TRBV19 TGTGCCAGTAGTCTCGGGGCGGTAGAAAAACTGTTTTTT CASSLGAVEKLFF
TRBJ1-4 16 NA TRBD1 TRBV4-1 TGCGCCAGCAGCCAAGGTCGGACAGGGGGATGGGAAAAACTGTTTTTT CASSQGRTGGWEKLFF
TRBJ1-2 14 NA NA TRBV4-1 TGCGCCAGCAGCCAAGATTACAGCAACTATGGCTACACCTTC CASSQDYSNYGYTF
TRBJ2-3 12 NA TRBD2 TRBV29-1 TGCAGCGTTGGCGGGAGGGCAGATACGCAGTATTTT CSVGGRADTQYF
TRBJ1-1 13 NA NA TRBV11-3 TGTGCCAGCAGCTTCGGACAGAACACTGAAGCTTTCTTT CASSFGQNTEAFF
TRBJ1-2 14 NA TRBD1 TRBV28 TGTGCCAGCAGGACGGGGACAGGGGAGGCTGGCTACACCTTC CASRTGTGEAGYTF
TRBJ2-3 14 NA NA TRBV5-4 TGTGCCAGCAGCTTGCGACGGGGCCCAGATACGCAGTATTTT CASSLRRGPDTQYF
TRBJ1-2 17 NA TRBD1 TRBV29-1 TGCAGCGTTGAACTAGCGGGACAGGGAGTTTATCCTTATGGCTACACCTTC CSVELAGQGVYPYGYTF
TRBJ1-1 13 NA NA TRBV27 TGTGCCAGCAGGAACTACAGGAACACTGAAGCTTTCTTT CASRNYRNTEAFF
TRBJ2-7 16 NA TRBD2 TRBV10-3 TGTGCCATCACACAGACCGGGACTAGTTTAAGGGGCGAGCAGTACTTC CAITQTGTSLRGEQYF
TRBJ1-3 12 NA NA TRBV6-4 TGTGCCAGCAGCCACTCTGGAAACACCATATATTTT CASSHSGNTIYF
TRBJ2-3 14 few TRBD2 TRBV2 TGTGCCAGCAGCCCCCTAGCGGGAGTAGATACGCAGTATTTT CASSPLAGVDTQYF
TRBJ1-2 15 NA NA TRBV19 TGTGCCAGTAGGTTCCAGGGCAGAACTAACTATGGCTACACCTTC CASRFQGRTNYGYTF
TRBJ1-1 13 few NA TRBV5-1 TGCGCCAGCAGCTTCGAGTCACCCACTGAAGCTTTCTTT CASSFESPTEAFF
TRBJ2-1 15 NA TRBD2 TRBV11-3 TGTGCCAGCAGCTTCGCGGGAGGCCCATACAATGAGCAGTTCTTC CASSFAGGPYNEQFF
TRBJ2-7 15 few NA TRBV27 TGTGCCAGCAAAGACGCCATGGGCTCTCTCTCCGAGCAGTACTTC CASKDAMGSLSEQYF
TRBJ2-7 15 NA TRBD1 TRBV5-1 TGCGCCAGCAGCGACCGGACAGGGCCCTCCTACGAGCAGTACTTC CASSDRTGPSYEQYF
TRBJ2-1 11 few NA TRBV20-1 TGCAGTGCTAGCGGGAACAATGAGCAGTTCTTC CSASGNNEQFF
TRBJ2-3 14 NA NA TRBV11-2 TGTGCCAGCAGCTTGAGTCACAGCACAGATACGCAGTATTTT CASSLSHSTDTQYF
TRBJ2-2 15 NA NA TRBV9 TGTGCCAGCAGCGTAGGGGGTGTTCCCACCGGGGAGCTGTTTTTT CASSVGGVPTGELFF
TRBJ2-7 13 NA NA TRBV11-2 TGTGCCAGCAGTCCCTCTGGCAGCTACGAGCAGTACTTC CASSPSGSYEQYF
TRBJ1-4 13 NA NA TRBV2 TGTGCCAGCAGTGAAGAGGTCCATGAAAAACTGTTTTTT CASSEEVHEKLFF
TRBJ2-1 14 NA NA TRBV27 TGTGCCAGCAGTTTACTCTCTGGGGGCAATGAGCAGTTCTTC CASSLLSGGNEQFF
TRBJ2-3 16 NA NA TRBV4-1 TGCGCCAGCAGCCAAGAAGCGGGTTGGGCCACAGATACGCAGTATTTT CASSQEAGWATDTQYF
TRBJ2-7 16 NA NA TRBV5-1 TGCGCCAGCAGCGACCGGGGGGACAGCATAACCTACGAGCAGTACTTC CASSDRGDSITYEQYF
TRBJ1-1 15 NA NA TRBV19 TGTGCCAGTAGGTATTGGTATCCTGGGGACACTGAAGCTTTCTTT CASRYWYPGDTEAFF
TRBJ2-7 15 many TRBD2 TRBV19 TGTGCCAGTAGTGTGGGACTAGCGGCTCCCTACGAGCAGTACTTC CASSVGLAAPYEQYF